This T cell receptor beta chain was captured in a study of CD8 T cells in ankylosing spondylitis (dated by TCRdb to about 2017). Describing the broader study: To find TCR variants linked to disease, the study profiled T cell receptor beta repertoires in ankylosing spondylitis patients and healthy donors. The full study cohort was made up of over 20 ankylosing spondylitis patients and approximately 100 healthy donors. Peripheral blood was sampled, and synovial fluid was additionally collected from ankylosing spondylitis patients. Study-wide conclusions, independent of this receptor: A CD8+ phenotype was shown by the disease-linked clones, which were found at relatively low frequencies in peripheral blood. A TCR beta motif made up of seven or eight highly homologous amino acid variants appeared to be characteristic of blood from ankylosing spondylitis patients. Some motif variants were previously reported in synovial fluid and blood of reactive arthritis patients, suggesting common disease-initiation mechanisms. According to the report, matched synovial fluid samples from ankylosing spondylitis patients were significantly enriched for the disease-linked clones.

Reads for this sample came from an Illumina HiSeq 2500. Quantitative 5'-RACE with molecular barcodes was used to prepare TCR beta libraries. On the authors' methods: Disease-linked TCR variants were identified with a new computational method built on a probabilistic model of VDJ rearrangement. The public reads were reprocessed in TCRdb via fastp at Q25 and MiXCR, keeping in-frame beta chains. Identical CDR3 protein sequences are pooled into one entry, listed with their most common genes and DNA. The V and J calls reflect TCRdb's pipeline rather than the authors' work. This sample is represented by a few hundred thousand distinct CDR3 sequences; roughly 17% of them were singletons. Clones ranked in the top ten supply 0.95% to 1.1% of the sample. A note on this clonotype: Its recognized antigen is unknown. Qualities for individual bases were not recorded, and no much larger clone is one base off.

CDR1 and CDR2, per the germline V gene (reference sequence), are LNHNV and YYDKDF. V sheds 0 bases and J sheds 6 bases, leaving 7 bases between their ends. The CDR3 goes from the cysteine to the phenylalanine over 13 residues. Only the CDR3 DNA is retained, 39 bases long and in frame from the first base. Sequencing was carried out using blood, either unsorted or a sorted T cell fraction (not recorded which). The rearrangement combines TRBV15 with TRBJ2-3, with an unclear D gene assignment. This TCR was sampled from a male donor with ankylosing spondylitis. CDR3 reads: CATSRDGRDTQYF. The bases read TGTGCCACCAGCAGAGACGGGCGGGATACGCAGTATTTT. The full variable domain, with segments outside the CDR3 supplied by the reference TRBV15 and TRBJ2-3 proteins, appears as DAMVIQNPRYQVTQFGKPVTLSCSQTLNHNVMYWYQQKSSQAPKLLFHYYDKDFNNEADTPDNFQSRRPNTSFCFLDIRSPGLGDTAMYLCATSRDGRDTQYFGPGTRLTVL.